This record covers a single TCR beta chain. Its target is unknown. Subsets obtained from CD4+ cells comprised CD45RA+ naive and CD45RA-negative memory cells. This sample was taken from a study of shared clonotypes between healthy human individuals. Germline V gives CDR1 SNHLY, CDR2 FYNNEI. V lost 6 bases and J lost 0, with 8 bases in between. The CDR3 is made up of 13 amino acids. Source study methods: Filtering was not the same, since immunoSEQ gave junction-only sequences without quality scores. Generated by immunoSEQ multiplex PCR, the TCRdb table keeps only in-frame clones and is missing some. V, J and clone size are those of that table, while D and trimming were read from the DNA. The sample holds 550,000 to 700,000 clones, around four fifths seen once. Study-wide findings and caveats: Blood was the sole source, and tissue repertoires probably differ. Naive subsets usually exceeded memory subsets in estimated richness.

Sequenced input: memory CD4+ T cells sorted from blood. As to subset: CD45RA-negative fraction. The TCR sequence derives from a woman aged 25 to 39 in good health. The V gene is TRBV2, the J gene TRBJ1-2; tentative D call: TRBD1 (6 bases). DNA for the CDR3: TGTGCCAGCAGCCCAGGGGCTAACTATGGCTACACCTTC. It yields the protein CASSPGANYGYTF.